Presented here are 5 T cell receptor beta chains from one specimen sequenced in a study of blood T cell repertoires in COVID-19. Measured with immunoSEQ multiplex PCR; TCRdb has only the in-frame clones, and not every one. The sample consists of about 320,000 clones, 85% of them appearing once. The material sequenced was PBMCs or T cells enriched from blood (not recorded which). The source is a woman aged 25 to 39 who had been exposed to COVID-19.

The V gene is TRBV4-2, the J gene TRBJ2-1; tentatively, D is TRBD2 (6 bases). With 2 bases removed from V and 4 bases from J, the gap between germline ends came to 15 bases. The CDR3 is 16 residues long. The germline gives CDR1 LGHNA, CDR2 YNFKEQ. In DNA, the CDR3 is TGTGCCAGCAGCCAAACTAGCTTAGCGGATTACAATGAGCAGTTCTTC. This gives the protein CASSQTSLADYNEQFF.

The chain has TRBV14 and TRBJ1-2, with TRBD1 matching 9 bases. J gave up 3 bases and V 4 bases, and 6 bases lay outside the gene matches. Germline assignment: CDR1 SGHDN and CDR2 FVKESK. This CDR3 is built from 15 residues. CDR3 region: CASSLGQGSDYGYTF. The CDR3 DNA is TGTGCCAGCAGCCTTGGACAGGGGTCCGACTATGGCTACACCTTC.

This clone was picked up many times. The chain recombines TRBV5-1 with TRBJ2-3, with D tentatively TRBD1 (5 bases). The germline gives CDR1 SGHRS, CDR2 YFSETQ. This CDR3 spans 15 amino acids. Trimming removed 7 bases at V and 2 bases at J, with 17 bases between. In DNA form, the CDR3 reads TGCGCCAGCGCTCGGCAGGGATCCAACACAGATACGCAGTATTTT. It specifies CASARQGSNTDTQYF.

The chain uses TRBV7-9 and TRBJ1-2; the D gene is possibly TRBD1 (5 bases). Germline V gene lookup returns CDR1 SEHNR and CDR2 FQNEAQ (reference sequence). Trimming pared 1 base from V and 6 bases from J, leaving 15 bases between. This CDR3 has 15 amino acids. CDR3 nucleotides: TGTGCCAGCAGCTTAGTCCAGGGCAGGGAGGATGGCTACACCTTC. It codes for CASSLVQGREDGYTF.

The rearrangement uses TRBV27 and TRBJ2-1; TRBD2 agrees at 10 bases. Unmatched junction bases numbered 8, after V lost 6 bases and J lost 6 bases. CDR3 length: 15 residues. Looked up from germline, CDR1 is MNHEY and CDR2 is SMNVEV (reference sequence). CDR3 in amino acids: CASSPGASGGNEQFF. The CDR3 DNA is TGTGCCAGCAGCCCCGGGGCTAGCGGGGGCAATGAGCAGTTCTTC.